These T cell receptor beta chains were read from a single sample in a study of cytomegalovirus exposure and HLA in healthy donors. Measured with immunoSEQ multiplex PCR; TCRdb has only the in-frame clones, and not every one. The listing records roughly 75,000 clones. Sequencing was performed on PBMCs. These receptors were taken from a man in his forties or fifties in good health and CMV-seronegative. CDR3s include the opening cysteine and the closing phenylalanine or tryptophan. Fields, in order: CDR3 DNA, CDR3 protein, V gene, J gene, D gene. The D gene is left open where the match is weak.

CDR3 DNA: TGTGCCAGCAGCTTGGGTAGCGGGGGTTACAATGAGCAGTTCTTC
CDR3 protein: CASSLGSGGYNEQFF
V gene: TRBV5-4
J gene: TRBJ2-1
D gene: TRBD2

CDR3 DNA: TGTGCCAGTAGTGACAGGGGTGGGCGCACAGATACGCAGTATTTT
CDR3 protein: CASSDRGGRTDTQYF
V gene: TRBV19
J gene: TRBJ2-3
D gene: TRBD1

CDR3 DNA: TGTGCCAGCAGCATCGGTTACAGACAGGGGACCTACGAGCAGTACTTC
CDR3 protein: CASSIGYRQGTYEQYF
V gene: TRBV5-6
J gene: TRBJ2-7
D gene: TRBD1

CDR3 DNA: TGTGCCAGCAGTGCGCCGGGACAGGGGACGAACGAGCAGTACTTC
CDR3 protein: CASSAPGQGTNEQYF
V gene: TRBV25-1
J gene: TRBJ2-7
D gene: TRBD1

CDR3 DNA: TGTGCCAGCAGTTTATACCAGGGTATTGGGGCCAACGTCCTGACTTTC
CDR3 protein: CASSLYQGIGANVLTF
V gene: TRBV27
J gene: TRBJ2-6
D gene: NA

CDR3 DNA: TGCGCCAGCAGCCAACAGGGAATCTCCTACGAGCAGTACTTC
CDR3 protein: CASSQQGISYEQYF
V gene: TRBV4-3
J gene: TRBJ2-7
D gene: NA

CDR3 DNA: TGTGCCAGCAGCGCATCTCCGGGCACTAGCGGAGGACAGAACTCCTACGAGCAGTACTTC
CDR3 protein: CASSASPGTSGGQNSYEQYF
V gene: TRBV7-8
J gene: TRBJ2-7
D gene: TRBD2

CDR3 DNA: TGTGCCAGCAGTGAAAGGTGGGGCCTAGAAAACACCATATATTTT
CDR3 protein: CASSERWGLENTIYF
V gene: TRBV2
J gene: TRBJ1-3
D gene: NA

CDR3 DNA: TGTGCCAGCACCATCACCCCAGGGACCTACGAGCAGTACTTC
CDR3 protein: CASTITPGTYEQYF
V gene: TRBV7-2
J gene: TRBJ2-7
D gene: NA

CDR3 DNA: TGTGCCAGCAGTGAAGCGCTGGGACTAGGGGGCGGCGGGGAGCTGTTTTTT
CDR3 protein: CASSEALGLGGGGELFF
V gene: TRBV6-1
J gene: TRBJ2-2
D gene: NA